The clone carrying this TCR beta chain was seen repeatedly, ten times or more. This entry comes from a study of low-dose radiotherapy and immunotherapy resistance in tumors. Study-level information: Participants in Cohort 1 were administered 0.5 Gy per fraction at 2-week intervals, to a cumulative dose of 6.5 Gy. Ipilimumab 1 mg/kg every six weeks, together with nivolumab 240 mg every two weeks, was given intravenously to patients.

The time point denotes: after trial treatment. Indicated treatment: LDRT plus nivolumab, ipilimumab, low-dose cyclophosphamide and aspirin (RACIN trial). Every donor was treated with nivolumab, ipilimumab, aspirin, low-dose cyclophosphamide and also low-dose radiotherapy. Advanced solid tumors lacking tumor-infiltrating lymphocytes were present in eligible patients. From germline, CDR1 is ENHRY and CDR2 SYGVKD. Trimming cost V 0 bases and J 9 bases, with 11 bases left between them. There are 13 residues in the CDR3. Alpha and beta chains were covered, as first-strand cDNA relied on TRAV- and TRBV-specific primers. Over approximately 20 PCR cycles, TCRs were amplified from a constant-region primer and V-primer adapter. TCRdb used MiXCR to reprocess the reads, holding one entry per CDR3 protein. The sample holds 80,000 or so distinct CDR3 sequences, 15% to 20% seen once.

The sequencing here drew on PBMCs, taken after low-dose radiotherapy plus immunotherapy. This chain connects TRBV10-3 to TRBJ1-1; D might be TRBD1 (6 bases). This receptor was identified in a male donor with prostate cancer. This CDR3 is CAISESAQGKAFF. For the CDR3, the DNA is TGTGCCATCAGTGAGTCGGCGCAGGGGAAAGCTTTCTTT.